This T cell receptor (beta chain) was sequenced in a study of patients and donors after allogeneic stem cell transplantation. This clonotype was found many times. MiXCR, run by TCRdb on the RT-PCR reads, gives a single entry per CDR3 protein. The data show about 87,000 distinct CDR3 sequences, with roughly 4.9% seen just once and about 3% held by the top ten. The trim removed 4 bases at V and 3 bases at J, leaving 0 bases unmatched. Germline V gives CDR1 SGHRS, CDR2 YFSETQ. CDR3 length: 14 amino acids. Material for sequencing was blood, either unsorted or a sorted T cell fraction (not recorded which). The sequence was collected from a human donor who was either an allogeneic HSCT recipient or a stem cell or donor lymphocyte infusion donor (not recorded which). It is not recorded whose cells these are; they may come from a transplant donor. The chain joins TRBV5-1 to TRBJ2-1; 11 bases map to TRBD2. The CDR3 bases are TGCGCCAGCAGCACTAGCGGGGGCTACAATGAGCAGTTCTTC. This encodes CASSTSGGYNEQFF.